The clone carrying this T cell receptor beta chain has more than one count but fewer than ten. This record belongs to a study of cytomegalovirus exposure and HLA in healthy donors. With 60 Vbeta and 13 Jbeta primers, the PCR was carried out. The protocol was immunoSEQ multiplex PCR, while the TCRdb copy is restricted to in-frame clones and leaves out a portion. The sample contains some 89,000 clones, 78% of which appear only once. V gave up 1 base and J gave up 6 bases; unmatched junction bases: 2. Germline CDR1 and CDR2: SGHAT and FQNNGV. This CDR3 has 13 residues. Sequencing was done on a sample of PBMCs. The source is a woman aged 35 to 49 in good health and CMV-seropositive. The J gene is TRBJ2-7, the V gene TRBV11-2, with TRBD1 matching over 8 bases. Here the CDR3 reads CASSLGQGTEQYF. The CDR3 coding sequence is TGTGCCAGCAGCTTAGGACAGGGGACCGAGCAGTACTTC.